The present T cell receptor beta chain was sequenced within a study of CD8 T cells in ankylosing spondylitis. In this sample, this clonotype turned up many times. The antigen is unknown. Germline lookup yields CDR1 MDHEN and CDR2 SYDVKM. This CDR3 is built from 18 residues. V was pared by 5 bases and J by 6 bases, with 22 bases of the junction left unmatched. Generation of TCR beta libraries employed quantitative 5'-RACE incorporating molecular barcodes. TCRdb ran MiXCR on the 5' RACE reads and lists one entry per CDR3 protein. The repertoire consists of tens of thousands of distinct CDR3 sequences, with approximately 5.3% occurring once and the leading ten covering 2.2%. Regarding the study as a whole: Ankylosing spondylitis blood seemed to carry a telltale TCR beta motif made of under ten highly homologous variants. Some motif variants had been reported before (in reactive arthritis synovial fluid and blood).

The source is a male donor with ankylosing spondylitis or in good health (not recorded which). The chain couples TRBV28 to TRBJ2-7, with 7 bases identical to TRBD1. Input material: blood, either unsorted or a sorted T cell fraction (not recorded which). This CDR3 reads CASSPPLRTGGVQGEQYF. The CDR3 DNA sequence: TGTGCCAGCAGTCCCCCCCTTCGGACAGGTGGGGTACAAGGCGAGCAGTACTTC.